The 24 T cell receptor beta chains below were found in one sample sequenced in a study of somatic mutations in cytotoxic T cells in rheumatoid arthritis. Using immunoSEQ multiplex PCR, the repertoire was profiled, and TCRdb retains in-frame clones only, with some absent. The sample carries 12,000 to 15,000 clones, around nine tenths recorded once. The specimen sequenced was CD4+ T cells sorted from blood. The receptors stem from a man between 70 and 80 years old with rheumatoid arthritis.

This clone was detected only a few times. V usage is TRBV5-1 and J usage is TRBJ1-2; maybe TRBD1 (6 bases). Germline V gene lookup returns CDR1 SGHRS and CDR2 YFSETQ. V lost 0 bases and J 9 bases, leaving 15 bases between the germline ends. The CDR3 totals 14 residues. In DNA form, the CDR3 reads TGCGCCAGCAGCTTGGGCAACCAGGGGAATCGCTACACCTTC. Translated: CASSLGNQGNRYTF.

The chain employs TRBV11-2 and TRBJ1-1; D unclear. Per germline, CDR1 SGHAT and CDR2 FQNNGV. This CDR3 region has 13 residues. Trimming pared 1 base from V and 3 bases from J, leaving 6 bases between. For the CDR3, the DNA is TGTGCCAGCAGCTTAGCCGACTACACTGAAGCTTTCTTT. Translation: CASSLADYTEAFF.

This clone has only one observation. This chain links TRBV10-3 with TRBJ2-2, with 11 nucleotides matching TRBD1. Germline V gives CDR1 ENHRY, CDR2 SYGVKD. This CDR3 contains 17 residues. Germline trimming cut 6 bases from V and 6 bases from J; bases unmatched to any gene: 12. CDR3: CAIRISQGQGDPGELFF. Here the CDR3 DNA reads TGTGCCATCAGGATTAGCCAGGGACAGGGGGACCCCGGGGAGCTGTTTTTT.

The CDR3 nucleotides read TGTGCCAGCAGCAGGAGACAGGGGATGAACACTGAAGCTTTCTTT. Translating gives CASSRRQGMNTEAFF. The genes are TRBV5-4 and TRBJ1-1; TRBD1 matches 8 bases. The ends lost 4 bases at V and 0 bases at J; junction bases unmatched: 5. The germline V gene has CDR1 SGHNT and CDR2 YYREEE (reference sequence). There are 15 residues in the CDR3.

V gene TRBV18 combines with J gene TRBJ2-2; D is unresolved. The germline gives CDR1 KGHSH, CDR2 LQKENI. Trimming removed 0 bases from V and 7 bases from J, with 3 bases in between. The CDR3 runs to 12 residues. In nucleotides, the CDR3 is TGTGCCAGCTCACCACCCGGCGGGGAGCTGTTTTTT. Encoded protein: CASSPPGGELFF.

This clone was picked up a small number of times. V and J are TRBV18 and TRBJ1-4; maybe TRBD1 (5 bases). The germline gives CDR1 KGHSH, CDR2 LQKENI. V was cut by 3 bases and J by 0 bases, with 11 bases left in between. The CDR3 loop spans 16 amino acids. The CDR3 DNA is TGTGCCAGCTCACCGGGCGGGGCCTCAACTAATGAAAAACTGTTTTTT. Encoded protein: CASSPGGASTNEKLFF. The variable domain in full, with the rest retrieved from reference TRBV18 and TRBJ1-4, is NAGVMQNPRHLVRRRGQEARLRCSPMKGHSHVYWYRQLPEEGLKFMVYLQKENIIDESGMPKERFSAEFPKEGPSILRIQQVVRGDSAAYFCASSPGGASTNEKLFFGSGTQLSVL.

This clone was recorded only once. This chain links TRBV7-8 with TRBJ2-2; TRBD2 aligns across 9 bases. CDR3 size: 17 residues. Germline V gives CDR1 SGHVS, CDR2 FQNEAQ. Trimming cost V 5 bases and J 6 bases; bases outside gene matches: 13. The CDR3 is CASSTGTSFGQSGELFF. CDR3 in DNA: TGTGCCAGCAGCACCGGGACTAGCTTTGGTCAATCCGGGGAGCTGTTTTTT.

The V call is TRBV5-4, the J call TRBJ2-7, with D perhaps TRBD2 (6 bases). In germline, CDR1 is SGHNT, CDR2 YYREEE (reference sequence). The CDR3 spans 15 residues. V gave up 0 bases and J gave up 3 bases, with 13 bases separating them. The CDR3 loop is CASSLGGTLHYEQYF. The CDR3 DNA follows: TGTGCCAGCAGCTTGGGTGGGACTCTACACTACGAGCAGTACTTC.

The J gene is TRBJ2-1, the V gene TRBV5-1; TRBD2 matches 11 bases. Germline CDR1 reads SGHRS; CDR2 reads YFSETQ. Trimming removed 3 bases from V and 3 bases from J; junction bases left unmatched: 5. The CDR3 covers 16 residues. The DNA for the CDR3 is TGCGCCAGCAGCTGGGCCGGGACTAGCGGCTACAATGAGCAGTTCTTC. Protein product: CASSWAGTSGYNEQFF. The full variable domain, completed using reference TRBV5-1 and TRBJ2-1, is KAGVTQTPRYLIKTRGQQVTLSCSPISGHRSVSWYQQTPGQGLQFLFEYFSETQRNKGNFPGRFSGRQFSNSRSEMNVSTLELGDSALYLCASSWAGTSGYNEQFFGPGTRLTVL.

A single count supports this clone. The genes are TRBV7-2 and TRBJ1-2, with a tentative D call TRBD1 (5 bases). The V gene lost 5 bases and the J gene lost 8 bases, with 18 bases spanning the gap. CDR3 length equals 14 residues. Germline assignment: CDR1 SGHTA and CDR2 FQGNSA. The CDR3 is CASSTNQGREGYTF. CDR3 bases: TGTGCCAGCAGCACGAATCAGGGTAGAGAAGGCTACACCTTC.

This clone appeared a single time. This rearrangement joins TRBV5-5 to TRBJ2-7; a possible D gene is TRBD2 (5 bases). V lost 1 base and J lost 3, with 11 bases in between. The CDR3 contains 14 residues. Germline V gene sequence: CDR1 SGHKS, CDR2 YYEKEE (reference sequence). CDR3 sequence: CASSLRYGDYEQYF. In nucleotides, the CDR3 is TGTGCCAGCAGCTTGAGGTACGGGGACTACGAGCAGTACTTC.

The chain combines TRBV18 with TRBJ2-1; 11 nucleotides agree with TRBD2. Germline CDR1 and CDR2: KGHSH and LQKENI. Trimming took 0 bases from V and 9 from J; bases not matched to a gene: 13. This CDR3 region has 18 residues. CDR3 loop: CASSPPNSGRAGVLEQFF. CDR3 in DNA: TGTGCCAGCTCACCACCGAATAGCGGGAGGGCCGGAGTACTTGAGCAGTTCTTC.

The chain has TRBV5-1 and TRBJ2-5, with 7 bases fitting TRBD2. J was trimmed by 5 bases and V by 4 bases; bases with no gene match: 11. CDR3 length: 15 amino acids. Germline loops: CDR1 SGHRS, CDR2 YFSETQ. The CDR3 DNA reads as TGCGCCAGCAGCACTGGCGGGGGTGAAGCGGAGACCCAGTACTTC. Translation gives CASSTGGGEAETQYF.

The rearrangement uses TRBV6-5 and TRBJ2-7; no clear D gene. Germline V lookup: CDR1 MNHEY, CDR2 SVGAGI. There are 15 residues in the CDR3. V was trimmed by 0 bases and J by 3 bases, leaving 12 bases between them. The CDR3 sequence is CASSYSKGDSYEQYF. The DNA of the CDR3 is TGTGCCAGCAGTTACTCGAAAGGAGATAGCTACGAGCAGTACTTC.

The rearrangement joins TRBV25-1 to TRBJ2-2, with D perhaps matching TRBD2 (5 bases). V lost 2 bases to trimming and J lost 2 bases, with 9 bases between them. This CDR3 has 15 residues. CDR1 and CDR2 (germline): MGHDK, SYGVNS. This CDR3 reads CASSELSGNTGELFF. The CDR3 DNA reads TGTGCCAGCAGTGAACTCAGCGGTAACACCGGGGAGCTGTTTTTT. The full variable domain, its missing parts supplied by reference TRBV25-1 and TRBJ2-2, is EADIYQTPRYLVIGTGKKITLECSQTMGHDKMYWYQQDPGMELHLIHYSYGVNSTEKGDLSSESTVSRIRTEHFPLTLESARPSHTSQYLCASSELSGNTGELFFGEGSRLTVL.

V is TRBV6-5 and J is TRBJ2-7; TRBD2 matches at 10 bases. This CDR3 contains 14 residues. The V segment lost 4 bases and the J segment 7 bases; nucleotides outside the gene matches: 7. Per germline, CDR1 MNHEY and CDR2 SVGAGI. The CDR3 DNA is TGTGCCAGCAGTTCCACTAGCGGGATGGGGGAGCAGTACTTC. It is translated as CASSSTSGMGEQYF.

In its sample, this clone was seen once. The J gene is TRBJ2-4, the V gene TRBV30; 7 bases agree with TRBD1. J gave up 1 base and V 8 bases, and 5 bases lay outside the gene matches. Looked up from germline, CDR1 is GTSNPN and CDR2 is SVGIG (reference sequence). The CDR3 loop spans 13 amino acids. DNA for the CDR3: TGTGCCGTTGAGGACAGGGCCAAAAACATTCAGTACTTC. The encoded protein is CAVEDRAKNIQYF.

V is TRBV28 and J is TRBJ1-5; TRBD1 aligns across 7 bases. Trimming took 7 bases from V and 4 from J; bases not matched to a gene: 10. Germline V lookup: CDR1 MDHEN, CDR2 SYDVKM. The CDR3 totals 15 residues. In DNA form, the CDR3 reads TGTGCCAGCAATTCCCCCCACAGGGGTAATCAGCCCCAGCATTTT. Its translation is CASNSPHRGNQPQHF. The entire variable domain, with the rest obtained from reference TRBV28 and TRBJ1-5, is as follows: DVKVTQSSRYLVKRTGEKVFLECVQDMDHENMFWYRQDPGLGLRLIYFSYDVKMKEKGDIPEGYSVSREKKERFSLILESASTNQTSMYLCASNSPHRGNQPQHFGDGTRLSIL.

The chain joins TRBV25-1 to TRBJ1-2; D is perhaps TRBD1 (6 bases). The germline gives CDR1 MGHDK, CDR2 SYGVNS. Trimming left V 6 bases short and J 4 bases short, with 15 bases between. The CDR3 totals 14 residues. CDR3 residues: CASSPLRGSYGYTF. The CDR3 DNA reads as TGTGCCAGCAGCCCCCTTAGGGGGTCCTATGGCTACACCTTC.

The chain combines TRBV9 with TRBJ2-1, with 7 bases fitting TRBD1. This CDR3 comprises 14 residues. Germline trimming cut 0 bases from V and 9 bases from J; bases unmatched to any gene: 6. CDR1 and CDR2 (germline): SGDLS, YYNGEE. The CDR3: CASSVGGTVGEQFF. For the CDR3, the DNA is TGTGCCAGCAGCGTAGGTGGGACAGTAGGTGAGCAGTTCTTC.

In DNA, the CDR3 is TGTGCCAGCAGTTTATATGCTAGCGGGAGGGCCCGCTCCTACGAGCAGTACTTC. Protein: CASSLYASGRARSYEQYF. This chain uses TRBV27 with TRBJ2-7; 12 bases are a match to TRBD2. CDR1 MNHEY and CDR2 SMNVEV come from the germline V gene (reference sequence). The CDR3 length is 18 residues. V shed 1 base, J shed 0 bases, and the junction held 7 bases outside the gene matches.

The chain combines TRBV5-1 with TRBJ2-7, with D perhaps TRBD1 (5 bases). CDR3 length equals 13 residues. V gave up 3 bases and J gave up 2 bases, with 9 bases separating them. Germline loops: CDR1 SGHRS, CDR2 YFSETQ. The CDR3 region is CASSSSRAYEQYF. For the CDR3, the DNA is TGCGCCAGCAGCTCGAGCAGGGCCTACGAGCAGTACTTC. The full variable domain, rest sourced from reference TRBV5-1 and TRBJ2-7, is KAGVTQTPRYLIKTRGQQVTLSCSPISGHRSVSWYQQTPGQGLQFLFEYFSETQRNKGNFPGRFSGRQFSNSRSEMNVSTLELGDSALYLCASSSSRAYEQYFGPGTRLTVT.

This clone was detected only once. V and J are TRBV5-6 and TRBJ2-1; no clear D. Germline V gives CDR1 SGHDT, CDR2 YYEEEE. The CDR3 has 11 residues. V shed 5 bases and J shed 9 bases, with 9 bases lying between them. CDR3 DNA: TGTGCCAGCAGGAGTTGGAGTGAGCAGTTCTTC. Encoded protein: CASRSWSEQFF.

The CDR3 region is CASSLVSSYNEQFF. The DNA of the CDR3 is TGTGCCAGCAGCTTAGTCAGTTCGTACAATGAGCAGTTCTTC. V and J are TRBV11-3 and TRBJ2-1; D is undetermined. Germline assignment: CDR1 SGHNT and CDR2 YENEEA. Trimming shortened V by 1 base and J by 4 bases, and 8 bases separated the two germline ends. This CDR3 has 14 residues.